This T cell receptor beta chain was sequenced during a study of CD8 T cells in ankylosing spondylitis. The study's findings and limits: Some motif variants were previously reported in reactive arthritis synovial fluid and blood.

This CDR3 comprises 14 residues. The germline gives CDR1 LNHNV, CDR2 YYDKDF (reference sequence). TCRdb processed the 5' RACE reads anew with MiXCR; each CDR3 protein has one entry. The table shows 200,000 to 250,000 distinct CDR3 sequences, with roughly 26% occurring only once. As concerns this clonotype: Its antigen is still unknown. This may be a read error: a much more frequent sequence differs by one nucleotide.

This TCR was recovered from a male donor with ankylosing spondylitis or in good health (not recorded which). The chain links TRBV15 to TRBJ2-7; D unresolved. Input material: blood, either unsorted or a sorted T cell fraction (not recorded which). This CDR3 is CATSRDPQTYKQYF. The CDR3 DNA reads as TGTGCCACCAGCAGAGACCCTCAAACCTACAAGCAGTACTTC.